This T cell receptor (beta chain) came from a study of blood T cell repertoires in COVID-19. The germline V and J ends were trimmed by 4 bases and 8 bases, with 21 bases remaining between them. Looked up from germline, CDR1 is LGHDT and CDR2 is YNNKEL (reference sequence). The CDR3 is 16 residues long. The method was immunoSEQ multiplex PCR; TCRdb's version includes in-frame clones alone and lacks a portion of them. Of 200,000 to 250,000 clones listed, 86% are singletons. In terms of age and location, participants ranged from roughly 18 to 95 years and lived in about two dozen US areas. The source is a woman in her forties or fifties who had recovered from COVID-19. The sequencing input was PBMCs or T cells enriched from blood (not recorded which). This chain links TRBV3-1 (or the pseudogene TRBV3-2) with TRBJ2-1; weak D call: TRBD1 (5 bases). CDR3 DNA: TGTGCCAGCAGCCCGATAGGAGCAGGGCGGTTCGATGAGCAGTTCTTC. This translates into CASSPIGAGRFDEQFF.